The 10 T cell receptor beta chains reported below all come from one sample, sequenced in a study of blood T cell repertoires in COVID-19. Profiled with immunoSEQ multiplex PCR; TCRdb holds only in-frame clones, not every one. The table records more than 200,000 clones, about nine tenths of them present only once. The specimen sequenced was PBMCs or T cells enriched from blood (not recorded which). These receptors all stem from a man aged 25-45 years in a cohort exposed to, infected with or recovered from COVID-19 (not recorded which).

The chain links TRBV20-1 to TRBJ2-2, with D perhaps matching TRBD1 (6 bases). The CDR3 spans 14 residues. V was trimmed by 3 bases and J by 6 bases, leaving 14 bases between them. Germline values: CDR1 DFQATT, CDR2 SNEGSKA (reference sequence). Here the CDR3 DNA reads TGCAGTGCTAGTTCCGGAGAGGGGGCCGGGGAGCTGTTTTTT. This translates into CSASSGEGAGELFF.

CDR3 amino acids: CASSPRGGTQYF. In DNA, the CDR3 is TGTGCCAGCTCACCAAGGGGCGGGACCCAGTACTTC. The rearrangement links TRBV18 to TRBJ2-5; D might be TRBD1 (5 bases). The CDR3 is 12 residues long. The germline CDR1 and CDR2 sequences are KGHSH and LQKENI. Trimming removed 2 bases at V and 7 bases at J, with 8 bases between.

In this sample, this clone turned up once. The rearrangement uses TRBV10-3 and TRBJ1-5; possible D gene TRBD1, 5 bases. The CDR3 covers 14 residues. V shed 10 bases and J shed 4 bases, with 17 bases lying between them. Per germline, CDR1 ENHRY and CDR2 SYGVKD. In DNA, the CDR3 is TGTGCCACTACTCAGGGTGTCGGAAATCAGCCCCAGCATTTT. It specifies CATTQGVGNQPQHF.

CDR3 protein: CASSAEQGDWETQYF. For the CDR3, the DNA is TGTGCCAGCAGCGCCGAACAGGGGGATTGGGAGACCCAGTACTTC. The chain links TRBV9 to TRBJ2-5, with 8 nucleotides matching TRBD1. Trimming removed 3 bases from V and 5 bases from J; junction bases left unmatched: 9. Germline values: CDR1 SGDLS, CDR2 YYNGEE. The length of the CDR3 is 15 residues. Looking up the rest from reference TRBV9 and TRBJ2-5 gives the full variable domain: DSGVTQTPKHLITATGQRVTLRCSPRSGDLSVYWYQQSLDQGLQFLIQYYNGEERAKGNILERFSAQQFPDLHSELNLSSLELGDSALYFCASSAEQGDWETQYFGPGTRLLVL.

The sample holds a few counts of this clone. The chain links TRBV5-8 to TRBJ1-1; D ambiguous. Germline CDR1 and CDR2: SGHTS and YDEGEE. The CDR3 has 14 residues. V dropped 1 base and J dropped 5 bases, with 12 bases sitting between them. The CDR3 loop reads CASSLQRAGTEAFF. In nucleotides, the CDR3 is TGTGCCAGCAGCTTGCAGAGGGCTGGAACTGAAGCTTTCTTT.

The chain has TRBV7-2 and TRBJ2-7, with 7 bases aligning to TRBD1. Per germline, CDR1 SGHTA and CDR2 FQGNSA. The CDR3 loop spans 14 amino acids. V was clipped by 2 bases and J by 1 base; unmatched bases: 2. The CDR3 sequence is CASSLRDSSYEQYF. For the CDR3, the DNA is TGTGCCAGCAGCTTAAGGGACAGTTCCTACGAGCAGTACTTC.

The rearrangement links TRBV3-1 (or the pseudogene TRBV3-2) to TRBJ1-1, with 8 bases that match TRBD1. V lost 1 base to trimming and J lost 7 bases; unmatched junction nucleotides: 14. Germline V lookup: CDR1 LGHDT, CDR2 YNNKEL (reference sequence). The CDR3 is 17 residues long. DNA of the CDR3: TGTGCCAGCAGCCAAGGATATAGACTAGACAGGGGTATTGAAGCTTTCTTT. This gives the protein CASSQGYRLDRGIEAFF.

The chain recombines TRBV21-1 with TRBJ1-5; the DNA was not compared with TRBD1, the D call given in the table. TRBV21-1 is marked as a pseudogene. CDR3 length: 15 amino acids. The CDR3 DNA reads TGTGCCAGCAGCAAAGAGGCCAGGGACAATCAGCCCCAGCATTTT. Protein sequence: CASSKEARDNQPQHF.

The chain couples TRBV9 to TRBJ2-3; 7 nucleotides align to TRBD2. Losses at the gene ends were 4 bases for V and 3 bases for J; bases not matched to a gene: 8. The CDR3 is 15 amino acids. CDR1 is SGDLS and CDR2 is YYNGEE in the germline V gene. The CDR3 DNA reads TGTGCCAGCAGCTCCTTGGGCGGGAGTACAGATACGCAGTATTTT. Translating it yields CASSSLGGSTDTQYF.

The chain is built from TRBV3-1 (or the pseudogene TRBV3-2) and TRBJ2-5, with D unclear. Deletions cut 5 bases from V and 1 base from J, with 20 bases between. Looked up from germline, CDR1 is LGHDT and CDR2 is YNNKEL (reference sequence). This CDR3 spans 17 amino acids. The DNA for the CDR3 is TGTGCCAGCAGCTCCCGGTCCAACACGCGGTCCCAAGAGACCCAGTACTTC. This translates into CASSSRSNTRSQETQYF.